These T cell receptor beta chains were read from a single sample in a study of prognosis after radiotherapy for stage I lung cancer. TCRdb re-called the multiplex PCR reads through MiXCR, storing one row per CDR3 protein. The sample records approximately 30,000 distinct CDR3 sequences, 42% being singletons. The sample consisted of PBMCs, taken before or after stereotactic body radiation therapy (not recorded which). The origin of the receptors is a donor aged 50 or older with non-small cell lung cancer. Both conserved end residues are part of each CDR3. The D gene is left open where the match is weak. The size entry is marked missing in some rows and otherwise reads once, few, many or a size class.

J: TRBJ1-5; V: TRBV20-1; size: many; D: TRBD1; CDR3: CSASIGTAGEPQHF; DNA: TGCAGTGCTAGCATCGGGACAGCCGGGGAGCCCCAGCATTTT
J: TRBJ2-2; V: TRBV19; size: many; D: NA; CDR3: CASGIKSGEGGELFF; DNA: TGTGCCAGTGGGATTAAATCAGGGGAGGGCGGGGAGCTGTTTTTT
J: TRBJ1-1; V: TRBV7-8; size: once; D: NA; CDR3: CASSPSLNTEAFF; DNA: TGTGCCAGCAGTCCCAGTTTGAACACTGAAGCTTTCTTT
J: TRBJ1-1; V: TRBV30; size: many; D: NA; CDR3: CAWRFAGKNTEAFF; DNA: TGTGCCTGGAGATTTGCAGGGAAAAACACTGAAGCTTTCTTT
J: TRBJ2-3; V: TRBV9; size: many; D: NA; CDR3: CASSVEYGGLDTQYF; DNA: TGTGCCAGCAGCGTAGAGTATGGGGGGTTGGATACGCAGTATTTT
J: TRBJ1-2; V: TRBV10-3; size: many; D: NA; CDR3: CATLDSISNYGYTF; DNA: TGTGCCACCTTGGACAGCATCTCTAACTATGGCTACACCTTC
J: TRBJ2-1; V: TRBV6-4; size: NA; D: NA; CDR3: CASSYHQRVSYNEQFF; DNA: TGTGCCAGCAGTTACCACCAGCGGGTCTCCTACAATGAGCAGTTCTTC
J: TRBJ2-5; V: TRBV18; size: many; D: NA; CDR3: CASSRDQETQYF; DNA: TGTGCCAGCTCACGGGATCAAGAGACCCAGTACTTC
J: TRBJ2-7; V: TRBV7-2; size: NA; D: NA; CDR3: CASSLDLAPSYERYF; DNA: TGTGCCAGCAGCTTAGACCTGGCACCCAGCTACGAGCGGTACTTC
J: TRBJ2-3; V: TRBV2; size: NA; D: TRBD2; CDR3: CASSELAGCSTDMQYF; DNA: TGTGCCAGCAGTGAACTAGCGGGGTGCTCCACAGATATGCAGTATTTT
J: TRBJ2-7; V: TRBV28; size: medium-sized; D: TRBD1; CDR3: CASSPGGQTNYEQYF; DNA: TGTGCCAGCAGTCCTGGGGGACAGACAAACTACGAGCAGTACTTC
J: TRBJ1-6; V: TRBV6-1; size: NA; D: TRBD1; CDR3: CAISETCTGDSPLHF; DNA: TGTGCCATCAGTGAGACCTGTACAGGGGATTCACCCCTCCACTTT
J: TRBJ1-2; V: TRBV12-3/TRBV12-4; size: NA; D: NA; CDR3: CASRTVSGGYTF; DNA: TGTGCCAGCAGGACAGTGTCGGGTGGCTACACCTTC
J: TRBJ2-3; V: TRBV3-1; size: many; D: TRBD2; CDR3: CASSSEGLAGDTQYF; DNA: TGTGCCAGCAGCTCTGAGGGACTAGCGGGGGATACGCAGTATTTT
J: TRBJ2-2; V: TRBV3-1; size: NA; D: NA; CDR3: CAIRQNTGELFF; DNA: TGTGCCATTAGACAGAACACCGGGGAGCTGTTTTTT
J: TRBJ2-2; V: TRBV20-1; size: NA; D: NA; CDR3: CSASGDTGELFF; DNA: TGCAGTGCTAGTGGAGACACCGGGGAGCTGTTTTTT
J: TRBJ2-3; V: TRBV11-2; size: NA; D: NA; CDR3: CASNPGGGKDTQYF; DNA: TGTGCCAGCAACCCCGGCGGGGGCAAAGATACGCAGTATTTT
J: TRBJ2-3; V: TRBV28; size: many; D: TRBD2; CDR3: CASSSRSISGRAFSPDTQYF; DNA: TGTGCCAGCAGTTCTCGTAGTATTAGCGGGAGGGCCTTCAGCCCAGATACGCAGTATTTT
J: TRBJ2-2; V: TRBV20-1; size: few; D: NA; CDR3: CSAREQNTGELFF; DNA: TGCAGTGCCCGGGAACAGAACACCGGGGAGCTGTTTTTT
J: TRBJ2-3; V: TRBV7-3; size: many; D: TRBD1; CDR3: CASSLRGQGTDTQYF; DNA: TGTGCCAGCAGCTTAAGAGGACAGGGCACAGATACGCAGTATTTT
J: TRBJ1-5; V: TRBV27; size: few; D: NA; CDR3: CASSRGPPDQPQHF; DNA: TGTGCCAGCAGCCGCGGGCCCCCGGATCAGCCCCAGCATTTT
J: TRBJ2-3; V: TRBV28; size: NA; D: TRBD2; CDR3: CASSPISGSMADTQYF; DNA: TGTGCCAGCAGCCCCATTAGCGGGAGCATGGCAGATACGCAGTATTTT
J: TRBJ1-2; V: TRBV20-1; size: once; D: NA; CDR3: CSASGPEYGYTF; DNA: TGCAGTGCTTCGGGTCCGGAGTATGGCTACACCTTC
J: TRBJ1-4; V: TRBV6-5; size: many; D: NA; CDR3: CASSYSPGRNEKLFF; DNA: TGTGCCAGCAGTTACTCGCCAGGGCGAAATGAAAAACTGTTTTTT
J: TRBJ2-3; V: TRBV20-1; size: NA; D: TRBD1; CDR3: CSARDPRTGITDTQYF; DNA: TGCAGTGCTAGAGATCCCCGGACAGGGATCACAGATACGCAGTATTTT
J: TRBJ1-3; V: TRBV30; size: NA; D: NA; CDR3: CAWSGGGTVGNTIYF; DNA: TGTGCCTGGAGTGGGGGAGGGACGGTTGGAAACACCATATATTTT
J: TRBJ2-1; V: TRBV20-1; size: NA; D: NA; CDR3: CSARDLLGYPGVPYEQFF; DNA: TGCAGTGCTAGAGATCTTTTGGGGTACCCTGGTGTCCCCTATGAGCAGTTCTTC
J: TRBJ1-1; V: TRBV5-1; size: many; D: NA; CDR3: CASSLRWEPNTEAFF; DNA: TGCGCCAGCAGCTTGAGGTGGGAACCTAACACTGAAGCTTTCTTT
J: TRBJ2-3; V: TRBV5-8; size: NA; D: TRBD1; CDR3: CASSSDRGALTDTQYF; DNA: TGTGCCAGCAGCTCCGACAGGGGGGCTCTCACAGATACGCAGTATTTT
J: TRBJ1-2; V: TRBV5-8; size: many; D: TRBD1; CDR3: CASSGTDRGQGGYTF; DNA: TGTGCCAGCAGCGGAACGGACAGGGGCCAAGGTGGCTACACCTTC
J: TRBJ2-1; V: TRBV28; size: NA; D: TRBD1; CDR3: CASSSGQGRNEQFF; DNA: TGTGCCAGCAGTTCCGGACAGGGTAGGAATGAGCAGTTCTTC
J: TRBJ2-1; V: TRBV5-1; size: many; D: TRBD2; CDR3: CASSPSGGLRRNEQFF; DNA: TGCGCCAGCAGCCCCAGCGGGGGCCTTAGGAGGAATGAGCAGTTCTTC
J: TRBJ2-3; V: TRBV5-1; size: many; D: NA; CDR3: CASSRRGDRPPDTQYF; DNA: TGCGCCAGCAGCCGGAGGGGGGACCGCCCGCCGGATACGCAGTATTTT
J: TRBJ1-1; V: TRBV4-1; size: many; D: NA; CDR3: CASSQDGSYTEAFF; DNA: TGCGCCAGCAGCCAAGATGGGAGTTACACTGAAGCTTTCTTT
J: TRBJ1-1; V: TRBV6-5; size: NA; D: NA; CDR3: CASSYRAGEAFF; DNA: TGTGCCAGCAGTTACAGGGCGGGTGAAGCTTTCTTT
J: TRBJ1-1; V: TRBV5-1; size: medium-sized; D: NA; CDR3: CASSLRTGTGNTEAFF; DNA: TGCGCCAGCAGCTTGAGAACGGGAACAGGGAACACTGAAGCTTTCTTT
J: TRBJ1-1; V: TRBV30; size: many; D: NA; CDR3: CAWSWGNTEAFF; DNA: TGTGCCTGGAGTTGGGGAAACACTGAAGCTTTCTTT
J: TRBJ2-1; V: TRBV5-1; size: NA; D: TRBD2; CDR3: CASSPGRDANNEQFF; DNA: TGCGCCAGCAGCCCGGGGAGGGACGCTAACAATGAGCAATTCTTC
J: TRBJ2-7; V: TRBV7-2; size: NA; D: TRBD1; CDR3: CASRPGQTYEQYF; DNA: TGTGCCAGCAGGCCGGGACAGACCTACGAGCAGTACTTC
J: TRBJ2-7; V: TRBV12-5; size: many; D: TRBD1; CDR3: CASGLGGTEWAYEQYF; DNA: TGTGCTAGTGGTTTGGGGGGGACAGAGTGGGCCTACGAGCAGTACTTC
J: TRBJ1-2; V: TRBV2; size: many; D: NA; CDR3: CALPVQGYGYTF; DNA: TGTGCCCTCCCCGTGCAGGGGTATGGCTACACCTTC
J: TRBJ2-7; V: TRBV24-1; size: few; D: TRBD2; CDR3: CATSDNSGRQYF; DNA: TGTGCCACCAGTGATAATAGCGGGCGACAGTACTTC
J: TRBJ2-3; V: TRBV6-1; size: NA; D: NA; CDR3: CASLPVDSTDTQYF; DNA: TGTGCCAGCCTCCCGGTGGATAGCACAGATACGCAGTATTTT
J: TRBJ2-5; V: TRBV11-2; size: many; D: TRBD2; CDR3: CASSKAGGHETQYF; DNA: TGTGCCAGCAGCAAAGCGGGGGGGCACGAGACCCAGTACTTC
J: TRBJ1-4; V: TRBV11-3; size: many; D: NA; CDR3: CASSSPHEGSNEKLFF; DNA: TGTGCCAGCAGCTCGCCCCACGAGGGCTCTAATGAAAAACTGTTTTTT
J: TRBJ2-7; V: TRBV12-3/TRBV12-4; size: NA; D: NA; CDR3: CASSPTGYEQYF; DNA: TGTGCCAGCAGTCCGACAGGTTACGAGCAGTACTTC
J: TRBJ1-6; V: TRBV27; size: once; D: NA; CDR3: CASSLRIRGSPLHF; DNA: TGTGCCAGCAGTTTACGTATACGAGGATCACCCCTCCACTTT
J: TRBJ2-7; V: TRBV11-2; size: few; D: NA; CDR3: CASIPTVDEQYF; DNA: TGTGCCAGCATACCTACAGTGGACGAGCAGTACTTC
J: TRBJ1-4; V: TRBV7-9; size: many; D: TRBD1; CDR3: CASSSAQGGVEKLFF; DNA: TGTGCCAGCAGCTCGGCCCAGGGGGGCGTTGAAAAACTGTTTTTT
J: TRBJ2-7; V: TRBV10-3; size: many; D: TRBD1; CDR3: CAISEPRDSGTQYF; DNA: TGTGCCATCAGTGAGCCGAGGGACAGCGGAACCCAGTACTTC
J: TRBJ1-5; V: TRBV30; size: many; D: NA; CDR3: CAWSVNRDQPQHF; DNA: TGTGCCTGGAGTGTAAACAGGGATCAGCCCCAGCATTTT
J: TRBJ2-1; V: TRBV9; size: many; D: TRBD2; CDR3: CASSASGGARVEQFF; DNA: TGTGCCAGCAGCGCTAGCGGGGGGGCACGGGTAGAGCAGTTCTTC
J: TRBJ2-7; V: TRBV5-6; size: many; D: TRBD2; CDR3: CASSQLAGGPYEQYF; DNA: TGTGCCAGCAGCCAACTAGCGGGGGGCCCCTACGAGCAGTACTTC
J: TRBJ2-1; V: TRBV20-1; size: many; D: NA; CDR3: CSALSNEQFF; DNA: TGCAGTGCTTTAAGCAATGAGCAGTTCTTC
J: TRBJ1-6; V: TRBV30; size: many; D: TRBD1; CDR3: CAWRGFGTGEITPLHF; DNA: TGTGCCTGGAGAGGGTTCGGGACAGGAGAAATTACACCCCTCCACTTT
J: TRBJ2-3; V: TRBV6-5; size: NA; D: NA; CDR3: CASSYAWTVKADTQYF; DNA: TGTGCCAGCAGTTACGCCTGGACAGTGAAGGCAGATACGCAGTATTTT
J: TRBJ1-2; V: TRBV28; size: many; D: NA; CDR3: CASSFLSGDRLDYGYTF; DNA: TGTGCCAGCAGTTTTTTGTCCGGCGACCGGTTGGACTATGGCTACACCTTC
J: TRBJ1-6; V: TRBV6-5; size: medium-sized; D: NA; CDR3: CASSYSLPSYNSPLHF; DNA: TGTGCCAGCAGTTACTCCCTGCCCTCCTATAATTCACCCCTCCACTTT
J: TRBJ2-5; V: TRBV11-2; size: many; D: NA; CDR3: CASSLGDGETQYF; DNA: TGTGCCAGCAGCTTAGGGGATGGGGAGACCCAGTACTTC